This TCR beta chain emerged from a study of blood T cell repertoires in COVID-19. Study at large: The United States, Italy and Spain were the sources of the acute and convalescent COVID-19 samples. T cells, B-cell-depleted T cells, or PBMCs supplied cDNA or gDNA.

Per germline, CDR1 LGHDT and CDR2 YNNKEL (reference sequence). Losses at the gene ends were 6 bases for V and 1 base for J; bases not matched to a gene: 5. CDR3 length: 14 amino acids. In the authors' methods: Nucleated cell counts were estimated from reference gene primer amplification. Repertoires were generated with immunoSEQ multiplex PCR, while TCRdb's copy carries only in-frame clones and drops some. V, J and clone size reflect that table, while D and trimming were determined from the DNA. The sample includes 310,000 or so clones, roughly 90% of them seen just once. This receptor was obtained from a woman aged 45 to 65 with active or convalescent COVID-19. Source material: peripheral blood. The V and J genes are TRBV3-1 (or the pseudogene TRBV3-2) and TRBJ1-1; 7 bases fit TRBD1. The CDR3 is CASSLGQTNTEAFF. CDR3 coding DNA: TGTGCCAGCAGTCTGGGACAGACGAACACTGAAGCTTTCTTT.